Here is one T cell receptor beta chain with its context. This clone was counted between two and nine times. What antigen it recognizes has not been identified. No clone much larger than this one lies a single base away; base qualities are absent. The sample originates from a study of OX40 agonist ivuxolimab in advanced cancers. Study-wide context: Ivuxolimab, which targeted the costimulatory receptor OX40 (CD134), was an agonistic, fully human IgG2 monoclonal antibody. Three dose-escalation patients achieved partial responses, one with hepatocellular carcinoma and two with cutaneous melanoma. The paper describes the monotherapy dose-escalation part (N of about 52 patients) of the phase I trial of ivuxolimab. Of the approximately 54 dose-escalation patients, hepatocellular carcinoma was present in roughly 19, melanoma in some 15, renal cell carcinoma in 9 and head and neck cancer in 9. Prior anti-PD-1, anti-PD-L1 or anti-CTLA-4 therapy was permitted, and checkpoint inhibitors had been received by approximately 39% of dose-escalation patients. In the dose-escalation cohort, roughly 80% of patients were male, and the mean age was roughly 60 years, with a range of about 20 to 90. The purpose of peripheral TCRbeta sequencing was to test whether ivuxolimab changed TCR sequence diversity and led to clonal T-cell expansion. Intravenous ivuxolimab was administered to patients every 2 weeks at six dose levels: 0.01, 0.1, 0.3, 1.5, 3 and 10 mg/kg.

The trial excluded patients who had a history of autoimmune disease or were on systemic immunosuppression. Peripheral blood for TCR sequencing was drawn from every dose cohort at baseline, at cycle 4 day 1 and at cycle 7 day 1. The samples were taken from a phase I, first-in-human, multicenter, open-label dose-escalation trial of ivuxolimab. Adults with locally advanced or metastatic melanoma, renal cell carcinoma, hepatocellular carcinoma or head and neck squamous cell carcinoma were enrolled in the trial. Before TCR sequencing, CD4+ T cells and CD8+ T cells were sorted from peripheral blood as separate populations. CDR1 and CDR2 are read off the germline V gene (reference sequence) as GTSNPN and SVGIG. The CDR3 spans 15 residues, from the cysteine through the phenylalanine. Of the read, only the CDR3 DNA is kept; its 45 bases are in frame from base 1. Trimming accounts for 3 bases at V and 7 bases at J, while the number of junction bases matched to no gene is 13.

What the study reported, not specific to this receptor: In the 0.1-3.0 mg/kg groups, partial responders were among the patients with the lowest normalized peripheral clonal expansion, particularly in CD8+ T cells. Low levels of normalized T-cell clonal expansion were also shown by some nonresponding patients. After ivuxolimab, more expanded clones were found on average in CD8+ T cells than in CD4+ T cells. The antigen specificity of the peripheral T cells that underwent clonal expansion was not determined. At doses of 0.1 to 3.0 mg/kg, clonal expansion of both CD4+ and CD8+ blood T cells was observed from baseline to week 6.

To sequence the TCRbeta CDR3 region, genomic DNA was isolated from the sorted cells. TCRbeta CDR3 regions were sequenced using the immunoSEQ Assay. TCRdb retrieved this table from immuneACCESS and kept in-frame rearrangements only. Not all clones are present; in checked studies, unresolved V genes account for under half, and no reason is known for the remainder. This sample comprises 65,000 to 85,000 clones, around 85% of them detected only once. The top ten constitute 0.83% of the sample. The TCR comes from an adult with an advanced solid tumor such as melanoma, head and neck, liver or kidney cancer. The chain joins TRBV30 to TRBJ1-1, and 8 bases in between align with TRBD1. Sequencing was performed on CD4+ or CD8+ T cells sorted from blood, taken in a trial of the OX40 agonist ivuxolimab. The CDR3 region has the sequence CAWSDLRTGRDEAFF. The sequenced DNA is TGTGCCTGGAGCGACCTGAGGACAGGGAGAGATGAAGCTTTCTTT.